Described below is a single T cell receptor (beta chain) sequence and its context. This entry is derived from a study of blood T cells in healthy people across ages. Then a second PCR, running roughly 7 to 12 cycles, was carried out with a sample-barcoded 5' primer and a J-beta primer mix. Via MiXCR, TCRdb re-called the 5' RACE reads, giving one row per CDR3 protein. The sample includes around 2 million distinct CDR3 sequences, roughly 43% of them seen just once. The V gene end was trimmed by 5 bases and the J gene end by 3 bases; junction bases not matched to a gene: 6. Germline V CDR1 and CDR2: SGHTA, FQGTGA. CDR3 length equals 15 residues.

The origin of this receptor is a human donor in good health. Sequences were obtained from blood. The J gene is TRBJ2-1, the V gene TRBV7-3, with TRBD1 identical over 8 bases. The CDR3 DNA follows: TGTGCCAGCAGCCCCGACAGGGGATACTACAATGAGCAGTTCTTC. Protein sequence: CASSPDRGYYNEQFF.